A selection of T cell receptor beta chains follows, all from one sample in a study of T-cell memory formation after mild COVID-19. TCRdb processed the 5' RACE reads anew with MiXCR; each CDR3 protein has one entry. The sample has 240,000 or so distinct CDR3 sequences; over 8.5% are singletons. The material sequenced was PBMCs or a T cell subset sorted from them (not recorded which). The receptors here all came from a man aged 18 to 35 who had mild COVID-19 (a few samples of this study predate the infection). Cell type and time point are not known. CDR3s include the opening cysteine and the closing phenylalanine or tryptophan. A D gene is named only where the DNA matches it firmly. Clone size is shown for a subset of rows, as once, few, many or a class of expanded clone.

abundance	j_gene	v_gene	d_gene	len	CDR3aa
few	TRBJ1-1	TRBV12-3/TRBV12-4	.	12	CASTSQGTEAFF
.	TRBJ1-1	TRBV5-1	TRBD1	15	CASTPSTGMNTEAFF
.	TRBJ2-1	TRBV11-3	TRBD1	13	CASSRQGRWEQFF
.	TRBJ2-4	TRBV5-1	.	14	CASSLVGDGNIQYF
.	TRBJ1-2	TRBV4-3	.	12	CASPPEHGGYTF
.	TRBJ1-1	TRBV5-5	.	15	CASSLGPVSNTEAFF
few	TRBJ1-2	TRBV4-1	.	15	CAISQDPGSGYGYTF
many	TRBJ2-1	TRBV7-9	TRBD2	17	CASSHLRGLAGVNEQFF
.	TRBJ1-1	TRBV5-4	.	14	CASIPSGSNTEAFF
.	TRBJ1-2	TRBV6-1	TRBD1	13	CASRTGQAYGYTF
few	TRBJ2-5	TRBV12-3/TRBV12-4	.	14	CASSFRSTVETQYF
.	TRBJ1-1	TRBV7-2	.	15	CASSPQQGRNTEAFF
many	TRBJ2-3	TRBV11-2	.	12	CASSLVPDTQYF
many	TRBJ2-4	TRBV2	.	13	CASGLAGGNIQYF
.	TRBJ2-2	TRBV2	TRBD1	14	CASRSTGGAGELFF
.	TRBJ1-1	TRBV10-3	.	13	CAISREGSTEAFF
.	TRBJ2-5	TRBV15	.	11	CATSRGETQYF
few	TRBJ2-1	TRBV5-1	TRBD1	18	CASSFRDRASASYNEQFF
.	TRBJ1-1	TRBV12-3/TRBV12-4	.	15	CASSLNSGELTEAFF
many	TRBJ2-7	TRBV2	.	15	CASSAGPWGSYEQYF